This T cell receptor (beta chain) was identified during a study of blood T cell repertoires in COVID-19. V lost 2 bases to trimming and J lost 3 bases, with 7 bases between them. The CDR3 has 14 residues. The germline V gene has CDR1 MNHEY and CDR2 SVGAGI. The assay was immunoSEQ multiplex PCR, and TCRdb's table has in-frame clones only and misses some. The profile shows over 200,000 clones, about 83% of them singletons. The sequence was obtained from a man aged 40-49 years with active or convalescent COVID-19. The sample comprised peripheral blood. The genes are TRBV6-5 and TRBJ2-2, with D possibly being TRBD1 (6 bases). This CDR3 is CASSYGGDTGELFF. CDR3 nucleotide sequence: TGTGCCAGCAGTTACGGGGGCGACACCGGGGAGCTGTTTTTT.